Reported below is one T cell receptor (beta chain). The sample is drawn from a study of beta chain features in type 1 diabetes. Study context: Sorted cells, some 110,000,000 in number, were examined across all samples.

Purity (above 95%) was reached by all sorted populations. The isolated RNA, all of it, was reverse transcribed, so expressed TCRB transcripts were what got sequenced. This table comes from immunoSEQ multiplex PCR, and its TCRdb copy is limited to in-frame clones, with some not included. This table holds 350,000 to 450,000 clones, around 15% found once. The sample consisted of naive CD4+ T cells from blood. The TCR comes from a woman younger than 30 in good health.

The CDR3, as DNA: TGTGCCAGCAGCTTGGGACAGACTAGCTATGGCTACACCTTC. Residues: CASSLGQTSYGYTF. The V gene is TRBV5-6, the J gene TRBJ1-2, with a tentative D call TRBD1 (5 bases). This CDR3 is built from 14 residues. The V and J ends lost 0 bases and 4 bases respectively, with 10 bases between them. Germline V gene sequence: CDR1 SGHDT, CDR2 YYEEEE.